These 2 T cell receptor beta chains came from one sample sequenced in a study of OX40 agonist ivuxolimab in advanced cancers. Clones were sequenced by immunoSEQ multiplex PCR, and TCRdb holds only the in-frame ones, with some missing. This repertoire shows approximately 98,000 clones, under 85% found once; its top ten account for less than 5.5%. Sequences were derived from CD4+ or CD8+ T cells sorted from blood, sampled in a trial of the OX40 agonist ivuxolimab. These receptors were collected from an adult with an advanced solid tumor such as melanoma, head and neck, liver or kidney cancer.

The genes are TRBV6-5 and TRBJ2-7; 11 bases are a match to TRBD2. Per the germline V gene, CDR1 is MNHEY and CDR2 is SVGAGI. V lost 2 bases and J lost 5; bases outside the gene matches: 5. The CDR3 has 15 residues. For the CDR3, the DNA is TGTGCCAGCAGTTACGAGACTAGCGGGGACAACGAGCAGTACTTC. This translates into CASSYETSGDNEQYF.

The chain joins TRBV11-1 to TRBJ1-2, with 7 bases that match TRBD1. V shed 5 bases, J shed 4 bases, and the junction held 4 bases outside the gene matches. The CDR3 is made up of 13 amino acids. Looked up from germline, CDR1 is SGHAT and CDR2 is FQDESV (reference sequence). For the CDR3, the DNA is TGTGCCAGCAGCGACGACAGGGTCTATGGCTACACCTTC. This codes for CASSDDRVYGYTF.